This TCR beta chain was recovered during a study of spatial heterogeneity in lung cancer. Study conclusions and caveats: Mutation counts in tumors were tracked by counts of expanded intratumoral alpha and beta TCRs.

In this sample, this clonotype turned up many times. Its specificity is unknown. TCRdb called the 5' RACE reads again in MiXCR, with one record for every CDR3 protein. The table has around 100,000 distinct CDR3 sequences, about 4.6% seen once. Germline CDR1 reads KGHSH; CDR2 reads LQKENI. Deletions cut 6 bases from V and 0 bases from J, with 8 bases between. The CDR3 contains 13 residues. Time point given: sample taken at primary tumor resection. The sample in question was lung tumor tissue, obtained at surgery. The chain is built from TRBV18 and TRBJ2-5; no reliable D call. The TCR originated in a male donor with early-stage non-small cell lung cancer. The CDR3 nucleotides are TGTGCCAGCTCGGGATCCTACCAAGAGACCCAGTACTTC. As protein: CASSGSYQETQYF.